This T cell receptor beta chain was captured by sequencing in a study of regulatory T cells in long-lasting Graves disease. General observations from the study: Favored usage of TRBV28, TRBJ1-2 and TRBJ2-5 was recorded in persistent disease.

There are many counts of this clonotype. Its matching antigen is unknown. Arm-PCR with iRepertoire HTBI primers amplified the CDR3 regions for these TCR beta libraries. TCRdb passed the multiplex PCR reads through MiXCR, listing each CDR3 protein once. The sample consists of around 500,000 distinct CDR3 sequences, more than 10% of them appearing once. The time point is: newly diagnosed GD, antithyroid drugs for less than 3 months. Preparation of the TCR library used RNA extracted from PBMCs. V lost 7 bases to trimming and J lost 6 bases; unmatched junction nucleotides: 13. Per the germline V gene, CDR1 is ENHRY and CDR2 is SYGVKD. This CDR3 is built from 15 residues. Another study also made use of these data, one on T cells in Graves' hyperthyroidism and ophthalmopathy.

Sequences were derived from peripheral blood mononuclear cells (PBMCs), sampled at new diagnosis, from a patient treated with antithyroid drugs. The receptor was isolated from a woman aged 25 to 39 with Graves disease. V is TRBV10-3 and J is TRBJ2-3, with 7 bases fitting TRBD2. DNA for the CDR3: TGTGCCATCACTCTAAGCGGGACCCCTCGGGATACGCAGTATTTT. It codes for CAITLSGTPRDTQYF.